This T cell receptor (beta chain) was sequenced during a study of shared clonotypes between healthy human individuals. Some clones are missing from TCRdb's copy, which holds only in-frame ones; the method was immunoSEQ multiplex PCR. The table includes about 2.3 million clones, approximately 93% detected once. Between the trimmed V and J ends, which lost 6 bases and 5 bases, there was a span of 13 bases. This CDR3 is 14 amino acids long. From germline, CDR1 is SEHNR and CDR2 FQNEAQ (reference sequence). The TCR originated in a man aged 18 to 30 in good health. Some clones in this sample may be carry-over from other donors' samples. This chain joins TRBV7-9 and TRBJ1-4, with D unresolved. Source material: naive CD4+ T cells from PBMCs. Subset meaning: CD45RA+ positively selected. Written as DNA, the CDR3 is TGTGCCAGCAGTCGACCGAGAGAAAATGAAAAACTGTTTTTT. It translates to CASSRPRENEKLFF.